This TCR beta chain was observed in a study of blood T cell repertoires in COVID-19. About the study: COVID-19 samples, acute and convalescent, were from the United States, Italy and Spain.

Under the authors' procedure: Quantification of nucleated cells was approximated via reference gene primer amplification. Measured with immunoSEQ multiplex PCR; TCRdb has only the in-frame clones, and not every one. D and trimming come from the DNA, and the V and J calls and clone size come from that table. The sample shows 310,000 or so clones, roughly nine tenths of them seen only once. This CDR3 is 14 amino acids long. V lost 5 bases and J lost 4, with 12 bases in between. From germline, CDR1 is MNHEY and CDR2 SVGAGI. This clone was picked up a small number of times. Participant reports of clinical history set cohort assignment. For recovered donors of Cohort 3, there were two negative PCRs, clearance, or symptom resolution.

V gene TRBV6-5 combines with J gene TRBJ1-3; D might be TRBD1 (6 bases). Sequences were obtained from PBMCs or T cells enriched from blood (not recorded which). This TCR derives from a woman aged 30 to 39 who had recovered from COVID-19. The CDR3 DNA reads as TGTGCCAGCAGTCCCCAGGGGTGGGGAAACACCATATATTTT. It codes for CASSPQGWGNTIYF.